This T cell receptor (beta chain) came from a study of blood T cell repertoires in COVID-19. On the study more broadly: Both acute and convalescent COVID-19 samples were obtained from the United States, Italy and Spain. In each case, the material was cDNA or gDNA derived from T cells, B-cell-depleted T cells, or PBMCs.

Germline V gene lookup returns CDR1 GTSNPN and CDR2 SVGIG (reference sequence). Trimming cost V 0 bases and J 6 bases; bases outside gene matches: 2. This CDR3 spans 13 amino acids. Authors' data handling: Reference gene primer amplification gave nucleated cell count estimates. Assay used: immunoSEQ multiplex PCR; TCRdb lists only in-frame clones, some missing. V, J and clone size are those of that table, while D and trimming were read from the DNA. The sample has 150,000 to 180,000 clones; approximately 90% are singletons. The chain is built from TRBV30 and TRBJ1-2, with 9 bases aligning to TRBD1. Sequencing was performed on peripheral blood. This clonotype was obtained from a woman aged 40-49 years with acute or convalescent COVID-19. CDR3 DNA: TGTGCCTGGAGTGTTGGGACAGGGAATGGCTACACCTTC. Amino acids: CAWSVGTGNGYTF. The variable domain in full, completed from reference TRBV30 and TRBJ1-2, reads SQTIHQWPATLVQPVGSPLSLECTVEGTSNPNLYWYRQAAGRGLQLLFYSVGIGQISSEVPQNLSASRPQDRQFILSSKKLLLSDSGFYLCAWSVGTGNGYTFGSGTRLTVV.